This T cell receptor beta chain was sequenced for a study of T cell responses to AZD1222 COVID-19 vaccine. Germline V lookup: CDR1 MNHEY, CDR2 SVGAGI. Trimming cost V 10 bases and J 0 bases, with 6 bases left between them. CDR3 length: 11 amino acids. Study-wide results and limits: The donor cohort was predominantly white British with a female majority, and clonal diversity may have been underestimated. Regions left unmutated in variants are reportedly the target of nearly half of spike-specific TCRs. Compared with day 0, the breadth and depth of the Spike-specific TCR repertoire rose significantly after two doses of AZD1222.

Profiling relied on immunoSEQ multiplex PCR, and the TCRdb table lists in-frame clones only, not all of them. The sample carries about 170,000 clones, more than 80% recorded once. On this clone itself: The antigen is unknown.

The sample in question was peripheral blood, obtained on day 0 of AZD1222 vaccination. This chain connects TRBV6-5 to TRBJ1-2; the D is unclear. The origin of this receptor is an adult in good health. CDR3: CATTANYGYTF. CDR3 DNA: TGTGCCACCACAGCTAACTATGGCTACACCTTC.